The 3 T cell receptor beta chains reported below all come from one sample, sequenced in a study of blood T cell repertoires in COVID-19. TCRdb's copy holds only in-frame clones and misses some; the assay was immunoSEQ multiplex PCR. The sample contains around 72,000 clones, over 65% of which appear only once. Sequencing was done on a sample of peripheral blood. Every receptor here comes from an elderly woman with acute or convalescent COVID-19.

The rearrangement uses TRBV30 and TRBJ2-4; 9 nucleotides line up with TRBD1. In germline, CDR1 is GTSNPN, CDR2 SVGIG (reference sequence). This CDR3 contains 14 residues. V shed 3 bases, J shed 7 bases, and the junction held 7 bases outside the gene matches. In nucleotides, the CDR3 is TGTGCCTGGAGCCCGGGACAGGGCCCCAACATTCAGTACTTC. Encoded protein: CAWSPGQGPNIQYF.

The chain links TRBV6-1 to TRBJ2-7, with 7 bases lining up with TRBD2. The CDR3 consists of 14 residues. CDR1 is MNHNS and CDR2 is SASEGT in the germline V gene. V lost 1 base to trimming and J lost 4 bases; unmatched junction nucleotides: 4. CDR3: CASSEVAGGYEQYF. The DNA for the CDR3 is TGTGCCAGCAGTGAAGTAGCGGGCGGTTACGAGCAGTACTTC.

The J gene is TRBJ1-2, the V gene TRBV6-5, with TRBD1 matching over 7 bases. The V and J ends lost 0 bases and 4 bases, in that order; junction bases with no gene match: 2. In germline, CDR1 is MNHEY, CDR2 SVGAGI. This CDR3 has 14 amino acids. CDR3 sequence: CASSYSDRVYGYTF. In DNA, the CDR3 is TGTGCCAGCAGTTACTCTGACAGGGTCTATGGCTACACCTTC.